Sequencing of this T cell receptor beta chain was carried out in a study of T cell responses to AZD1222 COVID-19 vaccine. Profiled with immunoSEQ multiplex PCR; TCRdb holds only in-frame clones, not every one. The sample yields around 120,000 clones, approximately 90% seen once. Germline V gives CDR1 GTSNPN, CDR2 SVGIG (reference sequence). This CDR3 has 14 residues. Trimming cost V 7 bases and J 5 bases; bases outside gene matches: 12. The sequences come from peripheral blood, collected 28 days after the second AZD1222 dose. J is TRBJ2-5 and V is TRBV30; TRBD1 matches at 8 bases. This clonotype originated in an adult who received the AZD1222 COVID-19 vaccine. The CDR3 DNA follows: TGTGCCTCTAATCCCGGGACAGGAGCCGAGACCCAGTACTTC. This encodes CASNPGTGAETQYF.